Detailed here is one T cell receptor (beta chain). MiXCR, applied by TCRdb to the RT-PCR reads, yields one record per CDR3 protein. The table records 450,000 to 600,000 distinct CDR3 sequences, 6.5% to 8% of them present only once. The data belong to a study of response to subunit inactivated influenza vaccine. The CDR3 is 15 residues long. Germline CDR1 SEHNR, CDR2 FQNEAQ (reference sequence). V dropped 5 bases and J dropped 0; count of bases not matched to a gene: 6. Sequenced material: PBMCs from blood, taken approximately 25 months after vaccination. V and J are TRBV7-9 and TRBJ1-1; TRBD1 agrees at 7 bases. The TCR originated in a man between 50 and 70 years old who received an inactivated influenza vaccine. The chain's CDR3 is CASSPRTGMNTEAFF. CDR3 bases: TGTGCCAGCAGCCCGCGGACAGGAATGAACACTGAAGCTTTCTTT.